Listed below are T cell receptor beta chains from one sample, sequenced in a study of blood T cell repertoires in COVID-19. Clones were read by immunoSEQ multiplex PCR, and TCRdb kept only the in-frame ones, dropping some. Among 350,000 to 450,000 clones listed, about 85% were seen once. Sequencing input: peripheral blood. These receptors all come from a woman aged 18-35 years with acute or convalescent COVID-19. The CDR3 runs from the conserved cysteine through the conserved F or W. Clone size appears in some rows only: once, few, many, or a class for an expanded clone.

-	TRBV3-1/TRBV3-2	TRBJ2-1	CASSQEWNDERDSSYNEQFF
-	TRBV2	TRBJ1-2	CASSVIDGQSPYGYTF
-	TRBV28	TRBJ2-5	CASSRLGREVETQYF
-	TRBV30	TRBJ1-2	CAWRDGLTNYGYTF
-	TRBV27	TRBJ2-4	CASSDRAKNIQYF
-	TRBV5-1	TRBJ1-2	CASKIATGFNGYTF
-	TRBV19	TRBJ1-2	CASSTYFTYVNGYTF
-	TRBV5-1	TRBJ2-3	CASSTGQDTDTQYF
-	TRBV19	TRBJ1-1	CASMTGTEAFF
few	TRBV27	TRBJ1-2	CASSFRQASSHGYTF
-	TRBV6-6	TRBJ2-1	CASSWGGSGYNEQFF
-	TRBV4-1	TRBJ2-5	CASSPDRDGRDQYF
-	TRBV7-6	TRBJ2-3	CASSLVPGLAGDTTDTQYF
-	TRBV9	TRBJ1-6	CASSTRDRGEEGPDSPLHF
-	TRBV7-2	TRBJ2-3	CASSLDYSDTQYF
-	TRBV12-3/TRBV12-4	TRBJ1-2	CASSPGQNYGYTF
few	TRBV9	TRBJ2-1	CASSVEGLAGVVHNEQFF
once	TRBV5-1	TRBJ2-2	CASSGGLAANTGELFF
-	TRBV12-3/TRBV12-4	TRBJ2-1	CASSLSGNEQFF
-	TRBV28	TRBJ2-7	CASTTAGETYEQYF
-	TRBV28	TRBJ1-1	CASSVRAEAFF
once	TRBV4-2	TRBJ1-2	CASGETANYGYTF
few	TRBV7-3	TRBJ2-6	CASSLTTGSGANVLTF
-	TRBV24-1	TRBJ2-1	CATSDFSGLQQFF